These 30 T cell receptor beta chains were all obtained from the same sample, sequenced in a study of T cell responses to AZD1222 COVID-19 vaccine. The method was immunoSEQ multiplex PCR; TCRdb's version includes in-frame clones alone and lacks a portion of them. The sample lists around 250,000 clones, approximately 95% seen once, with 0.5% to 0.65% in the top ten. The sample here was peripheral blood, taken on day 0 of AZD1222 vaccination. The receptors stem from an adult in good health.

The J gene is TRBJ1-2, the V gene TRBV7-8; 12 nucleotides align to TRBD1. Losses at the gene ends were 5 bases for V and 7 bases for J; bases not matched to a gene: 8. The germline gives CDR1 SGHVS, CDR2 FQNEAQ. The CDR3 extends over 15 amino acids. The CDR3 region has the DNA TGTGCCAGCAGCCCGCGGGACAGGGGGCCACTTGGCTACACCTTC. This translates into CASSPRDRGPLGYTF.

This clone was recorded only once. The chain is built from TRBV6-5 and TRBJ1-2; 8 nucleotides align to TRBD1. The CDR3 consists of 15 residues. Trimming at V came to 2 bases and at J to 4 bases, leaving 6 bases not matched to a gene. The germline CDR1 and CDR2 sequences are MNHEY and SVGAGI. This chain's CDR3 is CASSYRQGSGYGYTF. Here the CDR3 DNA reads TGTGCCAGCAGTTACCGACAGGGGTCGGGCTATGGCTACACCTTC.

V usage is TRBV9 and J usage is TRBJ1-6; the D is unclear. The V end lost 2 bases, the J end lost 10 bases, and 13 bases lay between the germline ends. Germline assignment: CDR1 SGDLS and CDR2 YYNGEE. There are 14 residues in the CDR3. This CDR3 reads CASSVAAAKSPLHF. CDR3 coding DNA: TGTGCCAGCAGCGTCGCTGCCGCGAAGTCACCCCTCCACTTT.

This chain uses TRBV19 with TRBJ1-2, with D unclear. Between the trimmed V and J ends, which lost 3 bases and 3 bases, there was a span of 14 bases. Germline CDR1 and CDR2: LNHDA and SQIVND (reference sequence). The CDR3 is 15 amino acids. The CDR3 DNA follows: TGTGCCAGTAGTATGGGGAGAGAACAGCACTATGGCTACACCTTC. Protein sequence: CASSMGREQHYGYTF.

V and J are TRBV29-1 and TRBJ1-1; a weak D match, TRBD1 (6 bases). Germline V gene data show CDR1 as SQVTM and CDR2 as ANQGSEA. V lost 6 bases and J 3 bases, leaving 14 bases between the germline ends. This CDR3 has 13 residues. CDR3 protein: CSVEQGIDTEAFF. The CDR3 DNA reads TGCAGCGTAGAGCAGGGGATAGACACTGAAGCTTTCTTT.

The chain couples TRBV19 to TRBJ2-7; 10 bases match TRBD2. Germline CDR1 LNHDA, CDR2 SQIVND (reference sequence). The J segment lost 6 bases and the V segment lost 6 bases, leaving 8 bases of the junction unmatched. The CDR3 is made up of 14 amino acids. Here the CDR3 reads CASRPQSGRVEQYF. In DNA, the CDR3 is TGTGCCAGTAGACCTCAAAGCGGGAGGGTCGAGCAGTACTTC.

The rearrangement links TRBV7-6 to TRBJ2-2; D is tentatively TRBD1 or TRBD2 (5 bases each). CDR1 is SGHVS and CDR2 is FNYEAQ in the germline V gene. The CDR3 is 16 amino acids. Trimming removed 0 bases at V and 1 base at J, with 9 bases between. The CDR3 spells CASSLAGDGNTGELFF. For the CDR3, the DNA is TGTGCCAGCAGCTTAGCCGGGGACGGGAACACCGGGGAGCTGTTTTTT. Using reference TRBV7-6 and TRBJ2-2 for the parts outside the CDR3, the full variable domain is GAGVSQSPRYKVTKRGQDVALRCDPISGHVSLYWYRQALGQGPEFLTYFNYEAQQDKSGLPNDRFSAERPEGSISTLTIQRTEQRDSAMYRCASSLAGDGNTGELFFGEGSRLTVL.

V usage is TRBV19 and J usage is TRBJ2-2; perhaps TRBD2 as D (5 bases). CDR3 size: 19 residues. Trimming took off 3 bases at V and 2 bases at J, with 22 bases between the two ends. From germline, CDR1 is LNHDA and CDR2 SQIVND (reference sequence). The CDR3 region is CASSMPLGRAALNTGELFF. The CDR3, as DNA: TGTGCCAGTAGTATGCCTCTCGGGCGGGCGGCCCTAAACACCGGGGAGCTGTTTTTT.

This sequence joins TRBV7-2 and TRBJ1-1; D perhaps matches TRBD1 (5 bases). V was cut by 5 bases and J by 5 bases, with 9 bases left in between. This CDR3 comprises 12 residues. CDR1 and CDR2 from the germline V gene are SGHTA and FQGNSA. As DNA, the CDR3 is TGTGCCAGCAGCGTCGCAGGGACTGAAGCTTTCTTT. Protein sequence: CASSVAGTEAFF.

The CDR3 sequence: CASSLVGTGQETQYF. The CDR3 nucleotides are TGCGCCAGCAGCTTGGTGGGGACAGGCCAAGAGACCCAGTACTTC. The gene calls are TRBV5-1 and TRBJ2-5; TRBD1 agrees at 8 bases. CDR1 is SGHRS, CDR2 YFSETQ, per germline. This CDR3 region has 15 residues. Trimming took 0 bases from V and 1 from J; bases not matched to a gene: 2.

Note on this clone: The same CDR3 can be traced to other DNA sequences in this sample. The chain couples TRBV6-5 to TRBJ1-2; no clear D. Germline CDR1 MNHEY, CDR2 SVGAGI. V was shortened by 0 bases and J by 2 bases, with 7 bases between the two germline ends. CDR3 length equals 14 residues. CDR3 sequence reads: CASSYSGINYGYTF. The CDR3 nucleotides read TGTGCCAGCAGTTACTCGGGCATAAACTATGGCTACACCTTC.

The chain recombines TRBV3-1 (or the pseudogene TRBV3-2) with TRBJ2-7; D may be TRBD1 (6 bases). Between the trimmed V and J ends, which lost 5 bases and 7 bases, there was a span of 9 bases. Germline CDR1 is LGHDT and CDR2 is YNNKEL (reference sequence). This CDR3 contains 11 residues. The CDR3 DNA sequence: TGTGCCAGCAGCGAACAGGGTGAGCAGTACTTC. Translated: CASSEQGEQYF.

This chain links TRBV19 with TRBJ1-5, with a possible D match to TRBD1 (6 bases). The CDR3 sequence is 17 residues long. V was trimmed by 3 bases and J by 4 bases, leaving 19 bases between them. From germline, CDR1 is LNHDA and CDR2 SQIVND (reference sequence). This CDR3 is CASSILGAGSRNQPQHF. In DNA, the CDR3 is TGTGCCAGTAGTATTTTGGGGGCAGGCAGTCGGAATCAGCCCCAGCATTTT.

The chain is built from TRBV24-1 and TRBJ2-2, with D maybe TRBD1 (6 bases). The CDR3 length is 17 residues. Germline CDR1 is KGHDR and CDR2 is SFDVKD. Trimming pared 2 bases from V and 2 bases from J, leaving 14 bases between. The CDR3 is CATSDSTGTTNTGELFF. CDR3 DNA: TGTGCCACCAGTGATTCCACTGGGACAACTAACACCGGGGAGCTGTTTTTT.

CDR3 sequence reads: CASRGQAIYGYTF. CDR3 nucleotide sequence: TGTGCCAGCAGGGGACAGGCGATCTATGGCTACACCTTC. The chain couples TRBV6-1 to TRBJ1-2; 8 bases line up with TRBD1. The CDR3 spans 13 residues. Germline loops: CDR1 MNHNS, CDR2 SASEGT. Germline trimming cut 6 bases from V and 4 bases from J; bases unmatched to any gene: 4.

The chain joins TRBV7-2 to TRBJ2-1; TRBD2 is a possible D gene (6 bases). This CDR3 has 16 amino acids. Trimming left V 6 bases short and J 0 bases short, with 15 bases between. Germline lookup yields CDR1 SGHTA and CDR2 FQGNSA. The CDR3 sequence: CASSQLATPSYNEQFF. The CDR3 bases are TGTGCCAGCAGTCAGCTAGCGACTCCCTCCTACAATGAGCAGTTCTTC.

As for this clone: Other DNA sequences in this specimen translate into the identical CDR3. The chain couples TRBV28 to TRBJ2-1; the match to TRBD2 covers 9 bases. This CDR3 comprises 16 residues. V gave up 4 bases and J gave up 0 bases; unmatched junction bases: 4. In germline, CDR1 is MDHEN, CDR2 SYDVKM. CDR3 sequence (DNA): TGTGCCAGCAGTTCTAGCGGGACCGGCTCCTACAATGAGCAGTTCTTC. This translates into CASSSSGTGSYNEQFF.

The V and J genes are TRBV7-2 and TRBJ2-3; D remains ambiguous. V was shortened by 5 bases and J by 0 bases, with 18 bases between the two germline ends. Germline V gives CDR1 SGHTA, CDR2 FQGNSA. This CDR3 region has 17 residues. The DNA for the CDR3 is TGTGCCAGCAGCCCACTGGCGCGGCTTCATAGCACAGATACGCAGTATTTT. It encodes CASSPLARLHSTDTQYF.

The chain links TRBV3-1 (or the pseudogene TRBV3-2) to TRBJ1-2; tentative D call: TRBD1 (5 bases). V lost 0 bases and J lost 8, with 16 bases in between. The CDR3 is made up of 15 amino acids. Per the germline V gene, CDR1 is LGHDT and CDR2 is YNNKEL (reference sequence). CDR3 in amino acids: CASSQDRALLLGYTF. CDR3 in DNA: TGTGCCAGCAGCCAAGACAGGGCCCTGCTATTAGGCTACACCTTC.

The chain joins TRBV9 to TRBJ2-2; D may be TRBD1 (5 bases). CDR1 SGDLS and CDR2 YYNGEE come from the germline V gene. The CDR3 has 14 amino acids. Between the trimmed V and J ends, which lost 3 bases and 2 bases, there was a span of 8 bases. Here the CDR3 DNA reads TGTGCCAGCAGCGAAGACAGAAACACCGGGGAGCTGTTTTTT. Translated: CASSEDRNTGELFF.

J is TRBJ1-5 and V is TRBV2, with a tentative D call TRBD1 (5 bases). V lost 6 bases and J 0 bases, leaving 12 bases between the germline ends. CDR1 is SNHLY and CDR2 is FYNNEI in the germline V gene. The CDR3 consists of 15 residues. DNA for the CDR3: TGTGCCAGCAGCGGAGGGGTACCTAGCAATCAGCCCCAGCATTTT. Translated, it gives CASSGGVPSNQPQHF.

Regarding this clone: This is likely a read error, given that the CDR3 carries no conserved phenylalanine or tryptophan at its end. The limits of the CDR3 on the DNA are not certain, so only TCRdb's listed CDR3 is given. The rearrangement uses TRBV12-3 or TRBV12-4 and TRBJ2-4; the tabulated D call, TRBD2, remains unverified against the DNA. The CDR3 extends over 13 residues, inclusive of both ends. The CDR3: CASSLGLAGGASI.

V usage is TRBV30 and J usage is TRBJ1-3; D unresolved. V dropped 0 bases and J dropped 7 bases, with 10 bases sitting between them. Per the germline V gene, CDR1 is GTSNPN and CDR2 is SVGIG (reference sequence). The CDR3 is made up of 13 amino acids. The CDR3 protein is CAWSVLSGNTIYF. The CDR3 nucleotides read TGTGCCTGGAGTGTACTTTCGGGGAACACCATATATTTT. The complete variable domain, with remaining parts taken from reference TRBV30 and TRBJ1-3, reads SQTIHQWPATLVQPVGSPLSLECTVEGTSNPNLYWYRQAAGRGLQLLFYSVGIGQISSEVPQNLSASRPQDRQFILSSKKLLLSDSGFYLCAWSVLSGNTIYFGEGSWLTVV.

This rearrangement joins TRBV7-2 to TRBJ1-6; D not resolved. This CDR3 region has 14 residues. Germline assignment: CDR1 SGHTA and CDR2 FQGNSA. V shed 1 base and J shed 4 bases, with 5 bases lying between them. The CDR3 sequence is CASSLGLYNSPLHF. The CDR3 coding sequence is TGTGCCAGCAGCTTAGGGTTGTATAATTCACCCCTCCACTTT.

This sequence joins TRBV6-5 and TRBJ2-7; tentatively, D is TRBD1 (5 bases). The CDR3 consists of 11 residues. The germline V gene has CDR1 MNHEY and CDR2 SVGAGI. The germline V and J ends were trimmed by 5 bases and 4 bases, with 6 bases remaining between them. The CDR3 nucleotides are TGTGCCAGCAGTACAGGTTACGAGCAGTACTTC. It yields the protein CASSTGYEQYF.

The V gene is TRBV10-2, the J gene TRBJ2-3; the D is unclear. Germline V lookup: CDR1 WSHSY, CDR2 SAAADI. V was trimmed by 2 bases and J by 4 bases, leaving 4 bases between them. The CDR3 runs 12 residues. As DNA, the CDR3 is TGCGCCAGCAGTGAGCTTGCAGATACGCAGTATTTT. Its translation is CASSELADTQYF.

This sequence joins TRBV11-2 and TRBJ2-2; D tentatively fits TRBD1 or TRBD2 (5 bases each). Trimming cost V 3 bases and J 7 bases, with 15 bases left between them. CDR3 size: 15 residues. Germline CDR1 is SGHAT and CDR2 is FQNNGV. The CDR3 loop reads CASSFYTRGVGELFF. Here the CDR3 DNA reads TGTGCCAGCAGCTTTTACACCCGAGGGGTCGGGGAGCTGTTTTTT.

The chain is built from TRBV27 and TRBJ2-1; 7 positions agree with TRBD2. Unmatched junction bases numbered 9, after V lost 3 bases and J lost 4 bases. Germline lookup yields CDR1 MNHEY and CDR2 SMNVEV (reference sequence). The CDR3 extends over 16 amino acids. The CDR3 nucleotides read TGTGCCAGCAGTTTGTTGGGCGGGACTACTTACAATGAGCAGTTCTTC. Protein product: CASSLLGGTTYNEQFF.

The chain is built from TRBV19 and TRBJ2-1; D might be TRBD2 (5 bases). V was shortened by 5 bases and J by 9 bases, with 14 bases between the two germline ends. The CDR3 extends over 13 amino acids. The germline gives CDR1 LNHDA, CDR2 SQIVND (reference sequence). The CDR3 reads CASSFLVEGEQFF. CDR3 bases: TGTGCCAGTAGTTTCTTAGTCGAGGGTGAGCAGTTCTTC. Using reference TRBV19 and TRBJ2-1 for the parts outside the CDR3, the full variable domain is DGGITQSPKYLFRKEGQNVTLSCEQNLNHDAMYWYRQDPGQGLRLIYYSQIVNDFQKGDIAEGYSVSREKKESFPLTVTSAQKNPTAFYLCASSFLVEGEQFFGPGTRLTVL.

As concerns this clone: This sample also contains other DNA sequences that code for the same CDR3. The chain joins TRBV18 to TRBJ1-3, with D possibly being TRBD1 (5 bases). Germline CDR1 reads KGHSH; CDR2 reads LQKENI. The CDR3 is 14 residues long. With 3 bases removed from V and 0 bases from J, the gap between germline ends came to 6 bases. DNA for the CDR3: TGTGCCAGCTCACCGGGGGTCTCTGGAAACACCATATATTTT. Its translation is CASSPGVSGNTIYF.